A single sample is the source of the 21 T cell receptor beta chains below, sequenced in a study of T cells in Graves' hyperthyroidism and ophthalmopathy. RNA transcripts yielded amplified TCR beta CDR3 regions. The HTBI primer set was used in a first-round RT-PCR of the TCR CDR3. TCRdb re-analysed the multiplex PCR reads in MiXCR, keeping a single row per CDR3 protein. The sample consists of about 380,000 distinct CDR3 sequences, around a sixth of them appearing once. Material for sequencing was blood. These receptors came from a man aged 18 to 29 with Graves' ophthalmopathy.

Here the CDR3 DNA reads TGCAGTACAACGGGACAGTCCTACGAGCAGTACTTC. This gives the protein CSTTGQSYEQYF. The chain is built from TRBV20-1 and TRBJ2-7; the match to TRBD1 covers 7 bases. Unmatched junction bases numbered 5, after V lost 8 bases and J lost 1 base. The CDR3 sequence is 12 residues long. Per the germline V gene, CDR1 is DFQATT and CDR2 is SNEGSKA (reference sequence).

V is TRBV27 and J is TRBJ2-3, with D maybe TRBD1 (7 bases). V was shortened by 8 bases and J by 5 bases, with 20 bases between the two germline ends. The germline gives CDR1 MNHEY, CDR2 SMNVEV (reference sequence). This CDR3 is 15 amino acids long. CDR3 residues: CASSTVAGGKDTQYF. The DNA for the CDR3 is TGTGCCAGCTCTACTGTGGCAGGGGGGAAAGATACGCAGTATTTT.

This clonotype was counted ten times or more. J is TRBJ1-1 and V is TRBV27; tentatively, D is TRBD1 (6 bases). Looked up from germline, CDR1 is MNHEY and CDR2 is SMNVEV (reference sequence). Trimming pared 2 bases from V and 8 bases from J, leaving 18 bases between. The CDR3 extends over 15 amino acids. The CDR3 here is CASSLRGGGKDEAFF. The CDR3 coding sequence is TGTGCCAGCAGTTTAAGGGGGGGAGGAAAAGACGAAGCTTTCTTT.

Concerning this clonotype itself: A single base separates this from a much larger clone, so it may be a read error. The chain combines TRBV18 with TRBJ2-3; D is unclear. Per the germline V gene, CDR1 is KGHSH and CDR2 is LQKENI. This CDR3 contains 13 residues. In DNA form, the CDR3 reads TGTACCAGCTCACCATACGAAGAGGATACGCAGTATTTT. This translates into CTSSPYEEDTQYF.

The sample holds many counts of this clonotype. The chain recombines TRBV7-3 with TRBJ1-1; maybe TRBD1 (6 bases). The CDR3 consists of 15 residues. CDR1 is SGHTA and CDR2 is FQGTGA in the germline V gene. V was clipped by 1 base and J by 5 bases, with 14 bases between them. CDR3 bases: TGTGCCAGCAGCTTAAGGAGTCAGGGGAGGACTGAAGCTTTCTTT. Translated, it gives CASSLRSQGRTEAFF.

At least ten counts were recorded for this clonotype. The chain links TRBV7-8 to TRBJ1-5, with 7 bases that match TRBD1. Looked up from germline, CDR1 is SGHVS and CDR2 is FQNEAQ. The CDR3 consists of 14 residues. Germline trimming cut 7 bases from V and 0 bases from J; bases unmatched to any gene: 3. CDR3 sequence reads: CASTRDSSNQPQHF. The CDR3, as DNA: TGTGCCAGCACTCGGGACAGTAGCAATCAGCCCCAGCATTTT.

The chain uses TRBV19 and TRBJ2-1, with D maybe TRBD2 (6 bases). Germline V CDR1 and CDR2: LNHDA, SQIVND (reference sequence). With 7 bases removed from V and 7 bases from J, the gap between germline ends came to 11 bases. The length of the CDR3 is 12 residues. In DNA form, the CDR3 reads TGTGCCAGTACGGTTGGGGGGAATGAGCAGTTCTTC. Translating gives CASTVGGNEQFF.

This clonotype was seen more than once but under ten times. The CDR3 DNA reads TGTGCCAGCAGTCGGGACTCTAGCGGGGGGGTCGATGAGCAGTTCTTC. Protein product: CASSRDSSGGVDEQFF. The chain combines TRBV7-9 with TRBJ2-1; 12 bases line up with TRBD2. Germline V CDR1 and CDR2: SEHNR, FQNEAQ (reference sequence). The V gene end was trimmed by 6 bases and the J gene end by 8 bases; junction bases not matched to a gene: 11. The CDR3 extends over 16 amino acids.

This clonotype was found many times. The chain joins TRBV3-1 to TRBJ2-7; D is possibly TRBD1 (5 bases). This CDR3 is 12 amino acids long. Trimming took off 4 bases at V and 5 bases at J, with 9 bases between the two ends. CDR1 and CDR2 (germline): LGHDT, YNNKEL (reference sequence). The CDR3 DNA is TGTGCCAGCAGCCCAGGGTCCCACGAGCAGTACTTC. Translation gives CASSPGSHEQYF.

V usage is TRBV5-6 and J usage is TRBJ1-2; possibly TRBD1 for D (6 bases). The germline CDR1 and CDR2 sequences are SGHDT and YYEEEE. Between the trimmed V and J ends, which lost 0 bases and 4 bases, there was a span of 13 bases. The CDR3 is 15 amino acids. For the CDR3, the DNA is TGTGCCAGCAGCTTGGGGGGTCGGGGGCTCTATGGCTACACCTTC. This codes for CASSLGGRGLYGYTF.

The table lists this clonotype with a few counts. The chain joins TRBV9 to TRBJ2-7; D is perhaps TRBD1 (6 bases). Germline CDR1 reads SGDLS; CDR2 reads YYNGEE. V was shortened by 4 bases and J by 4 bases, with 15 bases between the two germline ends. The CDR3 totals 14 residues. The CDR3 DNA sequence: TGTGCCAGCAGCCCAGGACAGCGCTCTTACGAGCAGTACTTC. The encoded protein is CASSPGQRSYEQYF.

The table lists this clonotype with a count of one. The CDR3 here is CSASGSTGTSGFNEQFF. Here the CDR3 DNA reads TGCAGTGCTAGCGGCTCTACCGGGACTAGCGGCTTCAATGAGCAGTTCTTC. The chain joins TRBV20-1 to TRBJ2-1, with 11 bases that match TRBD2. V was pared by 3 bases and J by 6 bases, with 13 bases of the junction left unmatched. The CDR3 is 17 amino acids. The V gene's germline CDR1 is DFQATT and CDR2 SNEGSKA (reference sequence).

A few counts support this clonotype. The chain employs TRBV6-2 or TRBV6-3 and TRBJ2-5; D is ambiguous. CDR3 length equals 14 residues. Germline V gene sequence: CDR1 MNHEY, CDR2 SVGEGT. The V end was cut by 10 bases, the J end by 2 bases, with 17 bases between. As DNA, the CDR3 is TGTGCCAACAGCAGACTCGCAACTCAAGAGACCCAGTACTTC. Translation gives CANSRLATQETQYF.

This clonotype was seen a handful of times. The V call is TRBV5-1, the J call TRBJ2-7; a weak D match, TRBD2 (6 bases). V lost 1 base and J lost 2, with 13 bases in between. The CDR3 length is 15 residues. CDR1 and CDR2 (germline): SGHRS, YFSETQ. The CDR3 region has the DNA TGCGCCAGCAGCTTGTATTACGCGGGGACCTACGAGCAGTACTTC. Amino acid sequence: CASSLYYAGTYEQYF.

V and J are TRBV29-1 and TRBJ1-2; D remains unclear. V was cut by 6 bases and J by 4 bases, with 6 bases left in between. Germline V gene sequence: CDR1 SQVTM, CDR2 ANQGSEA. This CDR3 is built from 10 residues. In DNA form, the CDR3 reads TGCAGCGTCCTCGCCTATGGCTACACCTTC. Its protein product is CSVLAYGYTF.

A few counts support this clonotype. The CDR3 nucleotides are TGCGCCAGCTTCGACTTGGGGGACGAGCAGTACTTC. This codes for CASFDLGDEQYF. The chain joins TRBV10-2 to TRBJ2-7, with D perhaps assigned TRBD1 or TRBD2 (5 bases each). This CDR3 comprises 12 residues. Germline values: CDR1 WSHSY, CDR2 SAAADI. V lost 8 bases, J lost 5 bases, and 13 bases lay in between.

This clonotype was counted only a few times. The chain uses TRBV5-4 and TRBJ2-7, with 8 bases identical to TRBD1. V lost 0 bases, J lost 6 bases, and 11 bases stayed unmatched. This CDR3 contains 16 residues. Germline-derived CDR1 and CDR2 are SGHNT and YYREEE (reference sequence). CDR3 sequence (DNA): TGTGCCAGCAGCTTGGAAGTCGGACAGGGCGGCGGCGAGCAGTACTTC. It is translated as CASSLEVGQGGGEQYF. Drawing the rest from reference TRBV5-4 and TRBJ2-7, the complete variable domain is ETGVTQSPTHLIKTRGQQVTLRCSSQSGHNTVSWYQQALGQGPQFIFQYYREEENGRGNFPPRFSGLQFPNYSSELNVNALELDDSALYLCASSLEVGQGGGEQYFGPGTRLTVT.

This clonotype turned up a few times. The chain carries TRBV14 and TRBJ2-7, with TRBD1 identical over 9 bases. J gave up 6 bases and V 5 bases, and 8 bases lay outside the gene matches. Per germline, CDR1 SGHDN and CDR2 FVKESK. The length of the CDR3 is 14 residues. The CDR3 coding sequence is TGTGCCAGCAGCTACCGGGACAGGGATGGCGAGCAGTACTTC. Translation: CASSYRDRDGEQYF.

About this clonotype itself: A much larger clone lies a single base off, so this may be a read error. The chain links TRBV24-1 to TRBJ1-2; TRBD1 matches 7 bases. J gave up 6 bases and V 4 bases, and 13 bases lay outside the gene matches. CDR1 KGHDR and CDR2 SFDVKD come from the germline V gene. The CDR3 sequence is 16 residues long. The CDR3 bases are TGTGCCACCAGTGACAGGGGTGGAGCAGGGGGACATGGCTACACCTTC. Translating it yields CATSDRGGAGGHGYTF.

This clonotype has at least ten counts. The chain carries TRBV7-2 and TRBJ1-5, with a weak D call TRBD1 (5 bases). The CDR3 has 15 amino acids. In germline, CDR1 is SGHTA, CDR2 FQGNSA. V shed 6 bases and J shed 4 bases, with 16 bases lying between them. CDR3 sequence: CASSPGTEWNQPQHF. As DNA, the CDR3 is TGTGCCAGCAGTCCGGGGACCGAATGGAATCAGCCCCAGCATTTT.

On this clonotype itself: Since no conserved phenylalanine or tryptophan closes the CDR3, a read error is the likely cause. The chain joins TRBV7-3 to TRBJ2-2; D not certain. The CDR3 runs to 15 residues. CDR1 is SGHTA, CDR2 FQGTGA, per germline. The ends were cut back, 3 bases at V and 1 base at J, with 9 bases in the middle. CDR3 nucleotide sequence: TGTGCCAGCAGCTTTCAGCCAGGGAACACCGGGGAGCTGTTTCTT. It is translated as CASSFQPGNTGELFL.